This T cell receptor beta chain was profiled in a study of OX40 agonist ivuxolimab in advanced cancers. A note on the overall study: The costimulatory receptor OX40 (CD134) was targeted by ivuxolimab, a fully human IgG2 agonistic monoclonal antibody. Intravenous ivuxolimab was administered to patients every 2 weeks at six dose levels: 0.01, 0.1, 0.3, 1.5, 3 and 10 mg/kg. Of the roughly 52 dose-escalation patients, hepatocellular carcinoma was present in about 20, melanoma in some 15, renal cell carcinoma in 9 and head and neck cancer in 9. In the dose-escalation cohort, 65% to 85% of patients were male, and the mean age was approximately 60 years with a range of roughly 20 to 80. Prior anti-PD-1, anti-PD-L1 or anti-CTLA-4 therapy was permitted, and about two fifths of dose-escalation patients had received checkpoint inhibitors. Partial responses were achieved by three dose-escalation patients, of whom one had hepatocellular carcinoma and two had cutaneous melanoma. Peripheral TCRbeta sequencing aimed to test whether ivuxolimab altered TCR sequence diversity and caused clonal T-cell expansion. The paper reports the monotherapy dose-escalation portion (N of about 50 patients) of the phase I ivuxolimab trial. What the work shows at the level of the full study, not this receptor alone: Partial responders in the 0.1-3.0 mg/kg groups had among the lowest normalized peripheral clonal expansion, especially among CD8+ T cells. On average, CD8+ T cells showed more expanded clones than CD4+ T cells after ivuxolimab. At doses of 0.1 to 3.0 mg/kg, clonal expansion of both CD4+ and CD8+ blood T cells was observed from baseline to week 6. The antigen specificity of the peripheral T cells that underwent clonal expansion was not determined. Low levels of normalized T-cell clonal expansion were also seen in some patients who did not respond.

About this clone: Its antigen is not yet known. Within one base of it there is no much larger clone, and no base qualities were kept.

Genomic DNA was isolated from the sorted cells so that the TCRbeta CDR3 region could be sequenced. The immunoSEQ Assay was used for sequencing of TCRbeta CDR3 regions. TCRdb took this table from immuneACCESS and kept in-frame rearrangements with V and J called. Such tables lack part of the clones; where checked against another copy, unresolved V genes explain under half of the gap, and the rest is unexplained. Recorded for this sample are some 74,000 clones; 70% to 90% of them occurred a single time. The top ten constitute around 0.95% of the sample. Patients with autoimmune disease history or receiving systemic immunosuppression were excluded from the trial. Peripheral blood for TCR sequencing was collected from all dose cohorts at baseline, on cycle 4 day 1, and on cycle 7 day 1. The samples were drawn from a first-in-human, open-label, multicenter phase I dose-escalation trial of ivuxolimab. Adults with locally advanced or metastatic melanoma, renal cell, hepatocellular, or head and neck squamous cell carcinoma were enrolled in the trial. CD4+ and CD8+ T cells were sorted separately from peripheral blood before TCR sequencing.

Cut back by 6 bases and 1 base, the V and J ends lie 12 bases apart. Based on the germline V gene, the CDR1 and CDR2 sequences are SGHTA and FQGNSA. Its CDR3 holds 14 amino acids, cysteine through phenylalanine. CDR3 DNA is the only sequence kept; it has 42 bases, read in frame from the first base. The rearrangement joined TRBV7-2 to TRBJ1-1; matching of 5 bases hints at TRBD1 as the D gene. This clonotype was sampled from an adult with an advanced solid tumor such as melanoma, head and neck, liver or kidney cancer. The sample was CD4+ or CD8+ T cells sorted from blood, taken in a trial of the OX40 agonist ivuxolimab. The CDR3 protein sequence reads: CASRSSQGNTEAFF. The nucleotide sequence reads TGTGCCAGCAGGTCGAGCCAGGGGAACACTGAAGCTTTCTTT.